The 5 T cell receptor beta chains below all came from one sample that was sequenced in a study of Ad26.COV2.S vaccination and SARS-CoV-2 variants. Repertoires were generated with immunoSEQ multiplex PCR, while TCRdb's copy carries only in-frame clones and drops some. The table has about 94,000 clones, roughly 84% seen once. The material was peripheral blood, obtained after recovery from COVID-19. The origin of the receptors is a human donor who had recovered from COVID-19.

V and J are TRBV3-1 (or the pseudogene TRBV3-2) and TRBJ2-6; D gene unclear. This CDR3 has 16 residues. Germline V gene lookup returns CDR1 LGHDT and CDR2 YNNKEL (reference sequence). Trimming pared 6 bases from V and 0 bases from J, leaving 12 bases between. The CDR3 sequence: CASRLQAHSGANVLTF. CDR3 sequence (DNA): TGTGCCAGCAGACTACAAGCCCACTCTGGGGCCAACGTCCTGACTTTC.

V gene TRBV6-4 combines with J gene TRBJ2-2, with D possibly being TRBD2 (6 bases). V shed 2 bases and J shed 3 bases, with 10 bases lying between them. CDR1 is MRHNA and CDR2 is SNTAGT in the germline V gene. CDR3 length: 15 amino acids. The CDR3 here is CASSDLTRDTGELFF. The CDR3 DNA reads TGTGCCAGCAGTGACCTGACTAGGGACACCGGGGAGCTGTTTTTT.

The sample holds one count of this clone. The gene calls are TRBV5-6 and TRBJ2-1, with 7 bases matching TRBD2. The V segment lost 8 bases and the J segment 0 bases; nucleotides outside the gene matches: 5. The CDR3 has 14 amino acids. Germline CDR1 and CDR2: SGHDT and YYEEEE. In nucleotides, the CDR3 is TGTGCCAGTTTAAGCGGGAACTCCTACAATGAGCAGTTCTTC. Amino acids: CASLSGNSYNEQFF.

The CDR3 sequence is CASSPRGAGGRVDEQFF. Written as DNA, the CDR3 is TGCGCCAGCAGCCCGCGAGGAGCGGGAGGGCGTGTTGATGAGCAGTTCTTC. The genes are TRBV5-1 and TRBJ2-1, with 10 bases aligning to TRBD2. The CDR3 covers 17 residues. Germline CDR1 and CDR2: SGHRS and YFSETQ. V trimming: 4 bases; J trimming: 8 bases; junction bases outside the gene matches: 15.

The rearrangement uses TRBV5-1 and TRBJ2-3, with D uncertain. Trimming shortened V by 0 bases and J by 5 bases, and 7 bases separated the two germline ends. Looked up from germline, CDR1 is SGHRS and CDR2 is YFSETQ. This CDR3 spans 13 amino acids. CDR3 amino acids: CASSLGFGDTQYF. For the CDR3, the DNA is TGCGCCAGCAGCTTGGGGTTCGGAGATACGCAGTATTTT.